These 31 T cell receptor beta chains came from one sample sequenced in a study of shared clonotypes between healthy human individuals. Positive CCR7 selection of CD45RO-negative cells yielded the naive CD8 cells, and terminally differentiated effector memory CD45RA+ cells were excluded. TCRdb keeps only in-frame clones here, not all; method: immunoSEQ multiplex PCR. The sample contains more than 2 million clones, roughly 93% of which appear only once. Sequenced sample: naive CD8+ T cells from PBMCs. The origin of the receptors is a man between 18 and 35 years old in good health. Some clones in this sample may be carry-over from other donors' samples.

The genes are TRBV28 and TRBJ1-4, with TRBD1 as a possible D gene (5 bases). V was clipped by 5 bases and J by 8 bases, with 24 bases between them. This CDR3 contains 17 residues. The V gene's germline CDR1 is MDHEN and CDR2 SYDVKM. CDR3 sequence reads: CASSPGARVRGTEKLFF. The CDR3 DNA follows: TGTGCCAGCAGTCCCGGGGCCCGGGTACGGGGAACGGAAAAACTGTTTTTT.

J is TRBJ1-2 and V is TRBV27, with D maybe TRBD1 (6 bases). Trimming left V 1 base short and J 8 bases short, with 11 bases between. Germline V lookup: CDR1 MNHEY, CDR2 SMNVEV (reference sequence). The CDR3 covers 13 residues. This CDR3 is CASSLLGGLGYTF. The CDR3 coding sequence is TGTGCCAGCAGTTTATTAGGGGGTTTAGGCTACACCTTC.

The V and J genes are TRBV7-9 and TRBJ1-3; the D gene is possibly TRBD1 (6 bases). CDR3 size: 15 residues. Trimming removed 5 bases at V and 3 bases at J, with 14 bases between. The germline CDR1 and CDR2 sequences are SEHNR and FQNEAQ (reference sequence). The CDR3 DNA reads as TGTGCCAGCAGCCCTAGCGACAGGCTTGGAAACACCATATATTTT. It is translated as CASSPSDRLGNTIYF.

The genes are TRBV30 and TRBJ2-7, with 9 bases fitting TRBD1. Unmatched junction bases numbered 14, after V lost 3 bases and J lost 5 bases. Germline assignment: CDR1 GTSNPN and CDR2 SVGIG (reference sequence). CDR3 length: 16 amino acids. CDR3 amino acids: CAWSLGTGTGFHEQYF. CDR3 nucleotides: TGTGCCTGGAGCCTCGGCACCGGGACAGGGTTCCACGAGCAGTACTTC. Complete variable domain (other parts from reference TRBV30 and TRBJ2-7): SQTIHQWPATLVQPVGSPLSLECTVEGTSNPNLYWYRQAAGRGLQLLFYSVGIGQISSEVPQNLSASRPQDRQFILSSKKLLLSDSGFYLCAWSLGTGTGFHEQYFGPGTRLTVT.

The gene calls are TRBV7-2 and TRBJ1-2; unclear D gene. Germline lookup yields CDR1 SGHTA and CDR2 FQGNSA. V dropped 1 base and J dropped 6 bases, with 15 bases sitting between them. The CDR3 contains 15 residues. This CDR3 reads CASSLEVGNRDGYTF. The CDR3 DNA reads as TGTGCCAGCAGCTTAGAGGTAGGGAACAGAGATGGCTACACCTTC.

The chain is built from TRBV27 and TRBJ2-2; D unresolved. Germline lookup yields CDR1 MNHEY and CDR2 SMNVEV (reference sequence). The CDR3 totals 14 residues. Trimming pared 0 bases from V and 6 bases from J, leaving 8 bases between. The CDR3 spells CASSLSGQAGELFF. CDR3 coding DNA: TGTGCCAGCAGTTTATCGGGTCAGGCCGGGGAGCTGTTTTTT.

For the CDR3, the DNA is TGTGCCAGCAGTTTAGGAATTAGCGGGAACGAGCAGTTCTTC. It encodes CASSLGISGNEQFF. The chain recombines TRBV27 with TRBJ2-1; 8 nucleotides match TRBD2. V lost 2 bases, J lost 10 bases, and 7 bases stayed unmatched. This CDR3 is 14 amino acids long. Germline lookup yields CDR1 MNHEY and CDR2 SMNVEV (reference sequence).

The chain is built from TRBV2 and TRBJ2-7, with D possibly being TRBD1 or TRBD2 (5 bases each). The CDR3 runs to 14 residues. Trimming cost V 3 bases and J 7 bases, with 16 bases left between them. Germline V gene data show CDR1 as SNHLY and CDR2 as FYNNEI. CDR3 sequence (DNA): TGTGCCAGCAGTGAGGTAGAGGGGCCTAGGGAGCAGTACTTC. Translation gives CASSEVEGPREQYF.

J is TRBJ1-1 and V is TRBV28; D perhaps matches TRBD1 (5 bases). This CDR3 contains 13 residues. CDR1 is MDHEN and CDR2 is SYDVKM in the germline V gene. V lost 3 bases and J lost 9, with 14 bases in between. CDR3 bases: TGTGCCAGCAGTTTTGCGGGGCAGGCCCAAGCTTTCTTT. Its translation is CASSFAGQAQAFF. Together with reference TRBV28 and TRBJ1-1, the CDR3 gives the full variable domain: DVKVTQSSRYLVKRTGEKVFLECVQDMDHENMFWYRQDPGLGLRLIYFSYDVKMKEKGDIPEGYSVSREKKERFSLILESASTNQTSMYLCASSFAGQAQAFFGQGTRLTVV.

The chain recombines TRBV2 with TRBJ2-1; D is perhaps TRBD2 (5 bases). The CDR3 covers 14 residues. Trimming took off 2 bases at V and 8 bases at J, with 13 bases between the two ends. Germline loops: CDR1 SNHLY, CDR2 FYNNEI. The CDR3 spells CASSEPGLSDEQFF. The CDR3, as DNA: TGTGCCAGCAGTGAACCTGGACTTAGCGATGAGCAGTTCTTC. The variable domain in full, with the rest retrieved from reference TRBV2 and TRBJ2-1, is EPEVTQTPSHQVTQMGQEVILRCVPISNHLYFYWYRQILGQKVEFLVSFYNNEISEKSEIFDDQFSVERPDGSNFTLKIRSTKLEDSAMYFCASSEPGLSDEQFFGPGTRLTVL.

The gene calls are TRBV6-6 and TRBJ1-5; D remains unclear. V lost 8 bases and J 0 bases, leaving 17 bases between the germline ends. Germline V gene lookup returns CDR1 MNHNY and CDR2 SVGAGI (reference sequence). CDR3 length: 16 amino acids. In DNA, the CDR3 is TGTGCCAGCCGCCAGGATCGTCCCTTTAGCAATCAGCCCCAGCATTTT. Protein: CASRQDRPFSNQPQHF.

The V and J genes are TRBV28 and TRBJ2-7; 10 bases agree with TRBD2. The CDR3 consists of 13 residues. Germline CDR1 MDHEN, CDR2 SYDVKM. V lost 10 bases, J lost 3 bases, and 6 bases stayed unmatched. DNA of the CDR3: TGTGCCATCAGACTAGCGGGCCTCTACGAGCAGTACTTC. This encodes CAIRLAGLYEQYF.

The V gene is TRBV6-1, the J gene TRBJ2-7, with 9 bases lining up with TRBD1. V was clipped by 10 bases and J by 2 bases; unmatched bases: 9. CDR1 MNHNS and CDR2 SASEGT come from the germline V gene. The CDR3 consists of 14 residues. In DNA form, the CDR3 reads TGTGCCACCACCGGGACAGGGAGACCCTACGAGCAGTACTTC. Its translation: CATTGTGRPYEQYF.

This clone was seen a handful of times. Other DNA sequences from this sample encode an identical CDR3 as well. V and J are TRBV28 and TRBJ1-5; D call uncertain. CDR1 MDHEN and CDR2 SYDVKM come from the germline V gene. The length of the CDR3 is 14 residues. Deletions cut 2 bases from V and 0 bases from J, with 5 bases between. CDR3 DNA: TGTGCCAGCAGTTTAGGGGATAGCAATCAGCCCCAGCATTTT. Its translation: CASSLGDSNQPQHF.

This rearrangement joins TRBV5-4 to TRBJ2-7; TRBD2 agrees at 9 bases. V was pared by 4 bases and J by 2 bases, with 7 bases of the junction left unmatched. CDR1 SGHNT and CDR2 YYREEE come from the germline V gene (reference sequence). The CDR3 totals 15 residues. The CDR3 here is CASSQALAGAYEQYF. As DNA, the CDR3 is TGTGCCAGCAGCCAAGCTTTAGCGGGGGCCTACGAGCAGTACTTC.

The chain joins TRBV4-3 to TRBJ1-2, with 10 bases lining up with TRBD1. The CDR3 loop spans 14 amino acids. Germline V gene lookup returns CDR1 LGHNA and CDR2 YSLEER. Germline trimming cut 1 base from V and 10 bases from J; bases unmatched to any gene: 6. CDR3 amino acids: CASSQGQGAVDYTF. In DNA form, the CDR3 reads TGCGCCAGCAGCCAAGGACAGGGGGCGGTTGACTACACCTTC.

The rearrangement uses TRBV9 and TRBJ1-2; D might be TRBD1 (5 bases). This CDR3 contains 16 residues. Germline CDR1 and CDR2: SGDLS and YYNGEE. The V and J ends lost 3 bases and 2 bases respectively, with 17 bases between them. CDR3 in amino acids: CASSGDLTGYNYGYTF. CDR3 nucleotides: TGTGCCAGCAGCGGGGACCTTACCGGGTACAACTATGGCTACACCTTC.

The chain is built from TRBV6-6 and TRBJ2-2; 7 nucleotides align to TRBD2. V lost 7 bases, J lost 4 bases, and 9 bases stayed unmatched. The CDR3 has 15 residues. The germline V gene has CDR1 MNHNY and CDR2 SVGAGI (reference sequence). The DNA of the CDR3 is TGTGCCAGCACCTGGAGCGGGATAGGCACCGGGGAGCTGTTTTTT. Protein sequence: CASTWSGIGTGELFF.

Notes on this clone: Other DNA variants within this sample encode the same CDR3. J is TRBJ2-7 and V is TRBV4-1; 9 bases line up with TRBD1. The CDR3 runs 15 residues. Per the germline V gene, CDR1 is MGHRA and CDR2 is YSYEKL. The ends lost 5 bases at V and 0 bases at J; junction bases unmatched: 5. CDR3 sequence reads: CASSAGTGNSYEQYF. The CDR3 nucleotides are TGCGCCAGCAGCGCTGGGACAGGGAACTCCTACGAGCAGTACTTC.

The chain carries TRBV7-9 and TRBJ2-1, with 15 bases fitting TRBD2. V dropped 5 bases and J dropped 1; count of bases not matched to a gene: 9. The CDR3 is made up of 19 amino acids. CDR1 is SEHNR and CDR2 is FQNEAQ in the germline V gene (reference sequence). The CDR3 bases are TGTGCCAGCAGCCCGCCGGGACTAGCGGGGGGCAATTCCTACAATGAGCAGTTCTTC. Its translation: CASSPPGLAGGNSYNEQFF.

The chain is built from TRBV27 and TRBJ1-1; D ambiguous. The V gene's germline CDR1 is MNHEY and CDR2 SMNVEV (reference sequence). V was clipped by 4 bases and J by 4 bases, with 7 bases between them. CDR3 length: 12 residues. The CDR3 bases are TGTGCCAGCAGTTCTCGTCCCACTGAAGCTTTCTTT. It codes for CASSSRPTEAFF.

The rearrangement links TRBV27 to TRBJ2-7; 7 bases line up with TRBD2. Germline trimming cut 4 bases from V and 4 bases from J; bases unmatched to any gene: 13. Germline CDR1 MNHEY, CDR2 SMNVEV (reference sequence). CDR3 length: 16 amino acids. The CDR3 nucleotides are TGTGCCAGCAGTTCCACCGGGGGGATAACCCCATACGAGCAGTACTTC. Protein sequence: CASSSTGGITPYEQYF.

This clone was seen once. In the same sample, other DNA sequences code for this CDR3. The DNA of the CDR3 is TGTGCCAGCAGCGTAGGCGGGGACTCCTACGAGCAGTACTTC. This encodes CASSVGGDSYEQYF. This chain joins TRBV9 and TRBJ2-7; weak D call: TRBD2 (6 bases). This CDR3 contains 14 residues. Germline V gives CDR1 SGDLS, CDR2 YYNGEE. Trimming pared 0 bases from V and 0 bases from J, leaving 7 bases between.

The chain links TRBV19 to TRBJ1-5; D may be TRBD1 (5 bases). Germline V gene sequence: CDR1 LNHDA, CDR2 SQIVND (reference sequence). Trimming left V 3 bases short and J 5 bases short, with 14 bases between. The CDR3 is made up of 15 amino acids. CDR3 DNA sequence: TGTGCCAGTAGTATCTACCAGGGATCGTATCAGCCCCAGCATTTT. The encoded protein is CASSIYQGSYQPQHF.

The chain joins TRBV7-9 to TRBJ2-3, with D unclear. Germline-derived CDR1 and CDR2 are SEHNR and FQNEAQ (reference sequence). The CDR3 spans 13 residues. The V gene lost 4 bases and the J gene lost 1 base, with 6 bases spanning the gap. The CDR3 DNA sequence: TGTGCCAGCAGCTCCGTGGGCACAGATACGCAGTATTTT. The encoded protein is CASSSVGTDTQYF.

The chain has TRBV7-8 and TRBJ2-7, with TRBD2 matching 12 bases. The CDR3 runs 16 residues. Trimming removed 1 base from V and 6 bases from J; junction bases left unmatched: 7. Germline V CDR1 and CDR2: SGHVS, FQNEAQ. CDR3 bases: TGTGCCAGCAGCTTAGTACTAGCGGGAGGACCGGGCGAGCAGTACTTC. Its protein product is CASSLVLAGGPGEQYF.

The chain joins TRBV10-3 to TRBJ1-1; no clear D gene. Trimming stripped 4 bases from V and 0 bases from J, with 9 bases between. The V gene's germline CDR1 is ENHRY and CDR2 SYGVKD. There are 14 residues in the CDR3. The CDR3 DNA sequence: TGTGCCATCAGTGGAATGGGGATGAACACTGAAGCTTTCTTT. Encoded protein: CAISGMGMNTEAFF.

The chain couples TRBV5-5 to TRBJ2-7; D gene unclear. Germline V gene lookup returns CDR1 SGHKS and CDR2 YYEKEE (reference sequence). V was cut by 0 bases and J by 2 bases, with 15 bases left in between. CDR3 size: 16 residues. CDR3 nucleotides: TGTGCCAGCAGCTTGGTTCCTCAAACCAACCCCTACGAGCAGTACTTC. The encoded protein is CASSLVPQTNPYEQYF.

This rearrangement joins TRBV30 to TRBJ1-2; D gene unclear. Between the trimmed V and J ends, which lost 0 bases and 8 bases, there was a span of 10 bases. Germline V CDR1 and CDR2: GTSNPN, SVGIG (reference sequence). This CDR3 is built from 12 residues. Here the CDR3 DNA reads TGTGCCTGGAGTGTATCCCACCCAGGCTACACCTTC. The encoded protein is CAWSVSHPGYTF.

The rearrangement uses TRBV7-3 and TRBJ2-1; D not certain. The V gene lost 4 bases and the J gene lost 3 bases, with 16 bases spanning the gap. The germline V gene has CDR1 SGHTA and CDR2 FQGTGA. CDR3 size: 16 residues. CDR3 coding DNA: TGTGCCAGCAGCTCGAGAACACAAGGGAACTACAATGAGCAGTTCTTC. Protein product: CASSSRTQGNYNEQFF.

The genes are TRBV4-2 and TRBJ2-7, with a weak D call TRBD1 (5 bases). V lost 9 bases and J 3 bases, leaving 18 bases between the germline ends. Germline CDR1 LGHNA, CDR2 YNFKEQ. This CDR3 region has 14 residues. The CDR3 bases are TGTGCCAGAAGGCTGGGGCCAACGAGCTACGAGCAGTACTTC. Encoded protein: CARRLGPTSYEQYF.